This T cell receptor (beta chain) stems from a study of blood T cells in healthy people across ages. The CDR3 length is 14 residues. V was pared by 6 bases and J by 0 bases, with 15 bases between. CDR1 and CDR2 from the germline V gene are SQVTM and ANQGSEA. In its sample, this clonotype was seen a few times. With a J-beta primer mix and a sample-barcoded 5' primer, a second PCR ran about 7 to 12 cycles. TCRdb ran MiXCR on the 5' RACE reads and lists one entry per CDR3 protein. The top ten hold 2% to 2.5% of the sample, which has roughly 2 million distinct CDR3 sequences, 40% to 55% seen once. The V and J genes are TRBV29-1 and TRBJ2-7; TRBD1 is a possible D gene (6 bases). The origin of this receptor is a woman between 40 and 50 years old in good health. The sample was blood. The CDR3 DNA is TGCAGCGTGGCAGGACAGTCAAGCTCCTACGAGCAGTACTTC. Protein sequence: CSVAGQSSSYEQYF.